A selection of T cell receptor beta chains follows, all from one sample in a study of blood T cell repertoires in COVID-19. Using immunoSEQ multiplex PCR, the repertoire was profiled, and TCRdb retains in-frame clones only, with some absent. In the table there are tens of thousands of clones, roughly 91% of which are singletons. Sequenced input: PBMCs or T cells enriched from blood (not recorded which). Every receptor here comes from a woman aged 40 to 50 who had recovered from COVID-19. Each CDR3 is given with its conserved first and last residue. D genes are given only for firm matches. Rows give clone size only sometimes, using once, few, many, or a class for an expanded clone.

CDR3aa: CASSFDRRLNYGYTF
CDR3nt: TGTGCCAGCAGTTTTGACAGACGGCTCAACTATGGCTACACCTTC
j_gene: TRBJ1-2
v_gene: TRBV27
d_gene: NA
abundance: once

CDR3aa: CASSQKGGPRDSPLHF
CDR3nt: TGTGCCAGCAGCCAAAAAGGGGGCCCTAGGGACTCACCCCTCCACTTT
j_gene: TRBJ1-6
v_gene: TRBV14
d_gene: TRBD1
abundance: NA

CDR3aa: CASSSGGSDTQYF
CDR3nt: TGTGCCAGCAGTTCGGGGGGGAGCGATACGCAGTATTTT
j_gene: TRBJ2-3
v_gene: TRBV9
d_gene: TRBD2
abundance: NA

CDR3aa: CASGSGTQYF
CDR3nt: TGTGCCAGTGGATCAGGTACGCAGTATTTT
j_gene: TRBJ2-3
v_gene: TRBV12-3/TRBV12-4
d_gene: NA
abundance: once

CDR3aa: CASNLGGSGTEAFF
CDR3nt: TGTGCCAGCAACTTAGGGGGCTCGGGTACTGAAGCTTTCTTT
j_gene: TRBJ1-1
v_gene: TRBV6-5
d_gene: TRBD1
abundance: NA

CDR3aa: CASSPRDFTYNEQFF
CDR3nt: TGTGCCAGCTCGCCTCGGGACTTCACCTACAATGAGCAGTTCTTC
j_gene: TRBJ2-1
v_gene: TRBV18
d_gene: NA
abundance: NA

CDR3aa: CASSWTDRILYGYTF
CDR3nt: TGTGCCAGCAGCTGGACAGATCGAATCCTCTATGGCTACACCTTC
j_gene: TRBJ1-2
v_gene: TRBV2
d_gene: NA
abundance: NA

CDR3aa: CASSQRGSYNSPLHF
CDR3nt: TGTGCCAGCAGCCAACGAGGCTCCTATAATTCACCCCTCCACTTT
j_gene: TRBJ1-6
v_gene: TRBV3-1/TRBV3-2
d_gene: NA
abundance: NA

CDR3aa: CASSQDLARGFAGELFF
CDR3nt: TGTGCCAGCAGCCAAGATCTGGCGCGGGGGTTCGCCGGGGAGCTGTTTTTT
j_gene: TRBJ2-2
v_gene: TRBV3-1/TRBV3-2
d_gene: TRBD2
abundance: NA

CDR3aa: CASSLRQGANEQYF
CDR3nt: TGTGCCAGCAGCCTCAGACAGGGGGCAAACGAGCAGTACTTC
j_gene: TRBJ2-7
v_gene: TRBV7-9
d_gene: TRBD1
abundance: NA

CDR3aa: CASSINRRTTLAKNIQYF
CDR3nt: TGTGCCAGTAGTATCAATAGGCGGACAACCTTAGCCAAAAACATTCAGTACTTC
j_gene: TRBJ2-4
v_gene: TRBV19
d_gene: NA
abundance: NA

CDR3aa: CASSKSGGTGELFF
CDR3nt: TGTGCCAGCAGCAAGAGCGGGGGCACCGGGGAGCTGTTTTTT
j_gene: TRBJ2-2
v_gene: TRBV7-2
d_gene: TRBD2
abundance: NA

CDR3aa: CASSLEQGMTGELFF
CDR3nt: TGTGCCAGCAGCTTGGAACAGGGTATGACCGGGGAGCTGTTTTTT
j_gene: TRBJ2-2
v_gene: TRBV5-6
d_gene: NA
abundance: NA

CDR3aa: CASSSGNEQFF
CDR3nt: TGTGCCAGCAGCAGTGGTAATGAGCAGTTCTTC
j_gene: TRBJ2-1
v_gene: TRBV12-3/TRBV12-4
d_gene: NA
abundance: NA

CDR3aa: CASSGGQGSNQPQHF
CDR3nt: TGTGCCAGCAGTGGAGGACAGGGAAGCAATCAGCCCCAGCATTTT
j_gene: TRBJ1-5
v_gene: TRBV27
d_gene: TRBD1
abundance: NA

CDR3aa: CASGGEQKYNEQFF
CDR3nt: TGCGCCAGCGGGGGGGAACAGAAGTACAATGAGCAGTTCTTC
j_gene: TRBJ2-1
v_gene: TRBV10-2
d_gene: TRBD2
abundance: NA

CDR3aa: CASSVGQENYNSPLHF
CDR3nt: TGTGCCAGCAGCGTAGGACAGGAAAACTATAATTCACCCCTCCACTTT
j_gene: TRBJ1-6
v_gene: TRBV7-9
d_gene: TRBD1
abundance: NA

CDR3aa: CASSALGTGGYMAFF
CDR3nt: TGTGCCAGCAGCGCTCTAGGGACAGGGGGCTATATGGCTTTCTTT
j_gene: TRBJ1-1
v_gene: TRBV9
d_gene: TRBD1
abundance: NA

CDR3aa: CASSTGHEGGELFF
CDR3nt: TGCGCCAGCAGCACGGGACACGAGGGCGGGGAGCTGTTTTTT
j_gene: TRBJ2-2
v_gene: TRBV5-1
d_gene: NA
abundance: once

CDR3aa: CASSMTQGAGTGELFF
CDR3nt: TGTGCCAGTAGTATGACGCAGGGGGCAGGGACCGGGGAGCTGTTTTTT
j_gene: TRBJ2-2
v_gene: TRBV19
d_gene: TRBD1
abundance: NA

CDR3aa: CASSLELSSYEQYF
CDR3nt: TGTGCCAGCAGCTTGGAACTGAGCTCCTACGAGCAGTACTTC
j_gene: TRBJ2-7
v_gene: TRBV5-6
d_gene: NA
abundance: NA

CDR3aa: CASSVGSGNEQFF
CDR3nt: TGTGCCAGCAGCGTAGGATCGGGAAATGAGCAGTTCTTC
j_gene: TRBJ2-1
v_gene: TRBV9
d_gene: NA
abundance: few

CDR3aa: CASSFSGGNTGELFF
CDR3nt: TGTGCCAGCAGCTTTAGCGGGGGTAACACCGGGGAGCTGTTTTTT
j_gene: TRBJ2-2
v_gene: TRBV9
d_gene: TRBD2
abundance: NA